This TCR beta chain was sequenced for a study of CD8 T cells in ankylosing spondylitis. Findings and caveats of the study: In ankylosing spondylitis patients, matched synovial fluid reportedly showed significant enrichment of disease-linked clones. Ankylosing spondylitis blood appeared to be characterized by a TCR beta motif of 7 to 9 highly homologous variants.

This CDR3 spans 16 amino acids. Germline V gives CDR1 MDHEN, CDR2 SYDVKM. Trimming removed 4 bases at V and 6 bases at J, with 21 bases between. This clonotype was seen a few times. Its cognate antigen is unknown. TCRdb fed the 5' RACE reads into MiXCR, producing one record per CDR3 protein. The profile shows more than 100,000 distinct CDR3 sequences, roughly 15% of them singletons. The specimen was blood, either unsorted or a sorted T cell fraction (not recorded which). The gene calls are TRBV28 and TRBJ2-5; the D gene is possibly TRBD1 (6 bases). The sequence came from a male donor with ankylosing spondylitis. The CDR3 protein is CASSSPDSARAQTQYF. The CDR3 DNA follows: TGTGCCAGCAGTTCCCCGGACAGTGCCCGTGCGCAGACCCAGTACTTC.